This TCR beta chain derives from a study of control samples from healthy donors and cancer patients. Assay: immunoSEQ multiplex PCR; the TCRdb copy retains only in-frame clones and omits some. The sample lists roughly 20,000 clones, roughly 80% occurring once. With 1 base removed from V and 0 bases from J, the gap between germline ends came to 18 bases. CDR1 and CDR2 from the germline V gene are SGHTA and FQGNSA. This CDR3 is built from 18 residues. The sample taken for sequencing was PBMCs. The chain employs TRBV7-2 and TRBJ1-2, with D possibly being TRBD1 (6 bases). The clonotype was recovered from an elderly man with head and neck cancer. As DNA, the CDR3 is TGTGCCAGCAGCTTAGAAATTTCGGACAGCTTAGCTAACTATGGCTACACCTTC. Translation gives CASSLEISDSLANYGYTF. The full variable domain, its missing parts supplied by reference TRBV7-2 and TRBJ1-2, is GAGVSQSPSNKVTEKGKDVELRCDPISGHTALYWYRQSLGQGLEFLIYFQGNSAPDKSGLPSDRFSAERTGGSVSTLTIQRTQQEDSAVYLCASSLEISDSLANYGYTFGSGTRLTVV.